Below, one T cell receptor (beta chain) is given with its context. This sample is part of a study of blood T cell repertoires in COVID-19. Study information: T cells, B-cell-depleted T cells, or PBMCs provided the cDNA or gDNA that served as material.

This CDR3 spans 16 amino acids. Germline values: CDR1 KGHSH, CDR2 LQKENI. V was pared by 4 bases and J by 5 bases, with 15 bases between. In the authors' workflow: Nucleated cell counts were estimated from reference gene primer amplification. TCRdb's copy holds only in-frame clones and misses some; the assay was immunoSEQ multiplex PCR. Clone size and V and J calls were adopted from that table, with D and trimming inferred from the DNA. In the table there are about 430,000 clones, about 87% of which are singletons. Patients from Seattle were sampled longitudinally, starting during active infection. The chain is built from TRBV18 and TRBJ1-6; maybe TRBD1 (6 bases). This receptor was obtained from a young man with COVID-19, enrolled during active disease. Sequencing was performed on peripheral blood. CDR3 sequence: CASSRVTGTDNSPLHF. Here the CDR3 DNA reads TGTGCCAGCTCACGCGTAACAGGGACCGATAATTCACCCCTCCACTTT.